This TCR beta chain was captured by sequencing in a study of T cell changes during pregnancy in multiple sclerosis (dated by TCRdb to between 2018 and 2021). Describing the broader study: In women with multiple sclerosis, the researchers looked at how the T cell repertoire shifted as pregnancy progressed.

Note on this clone: Its recognized antigen is unknown. No base qualities exist here, and no much larger clone lies one base off it.

The library came from the immunoSEQ multiplex PCR assay. TCRdb provides this immuneACCESS table in a form limited to in-frame rearrangements. Some clones are lacking; in checked studies, under half of them reflect an unresolved V gene, and why the rest are absent is not known. In this sample the table shows approximately 20,000 clones, 86% of which occur a single time. 5.5% to 7.5% of the sample is in the top ten clones. Taken from the germline V gene, the CDR1 and CDR2 loops are LGHNA and YSLEER. For this chain, trimming is 0 bases at the V end and 5 bases at the J end, and the number of junction bases without a gene match is 9. Taken from cysteine to phenylalanine, the CDR3 has 16 residues. The entry retains the CDR3 DNA only, 48 bases that are in frame from base 1.

The receptor comes from a female donor in good health, enrolled as a control in a pregnancy study. Sample: CD8+ T cells from peripheral blood mononuclear cells, taken in the third trimester of pregnancy. This sequence uses TRBV4-3 and TRBJ2-7; 8 middle bases align to TRBD1. For the CDR3, the sequence is CASSQDVAGGRDEQYF. The nucleotide sequence reads as follows: TGCGCCAGCAGCCAAGACGTGGCAGGGGGCCGCGACGAGCAGTACTTC.